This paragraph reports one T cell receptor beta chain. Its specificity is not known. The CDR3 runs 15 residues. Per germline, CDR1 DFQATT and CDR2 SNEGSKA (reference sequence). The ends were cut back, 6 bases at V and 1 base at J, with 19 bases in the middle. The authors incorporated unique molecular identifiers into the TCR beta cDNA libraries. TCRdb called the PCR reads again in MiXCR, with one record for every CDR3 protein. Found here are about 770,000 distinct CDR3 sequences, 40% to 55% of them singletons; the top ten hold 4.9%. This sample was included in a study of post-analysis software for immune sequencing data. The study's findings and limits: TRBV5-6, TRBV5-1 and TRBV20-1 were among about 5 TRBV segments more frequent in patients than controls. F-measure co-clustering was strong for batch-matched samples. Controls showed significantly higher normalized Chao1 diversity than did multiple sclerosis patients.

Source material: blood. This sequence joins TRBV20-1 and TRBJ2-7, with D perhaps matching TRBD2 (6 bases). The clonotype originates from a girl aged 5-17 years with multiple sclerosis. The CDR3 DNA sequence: TGCAGTGCAGCCCAACAAGGGACTCCTTCCTACGAGCAGTACTTC. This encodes CSAAQQGTPSYEQYF.